Following are 29 T cell receptor beta chains from one sample sequenced in a study of T cells expressing NK-cell markers (dated by TCRdb to 2018 to 2021). The protocol used for the library was 5' RACE. Data came from an Illumina HiSeq 2000. The reads went through TCRdb reprocessing, and each CDR3 protein sequence gets one entry with no DNA. The sample's own table lists fewer than 550,000 distinct CDR3 sequences. Of the sample, 1.4% is held by the ten largest clones. Sequencing used blood T cells: a sorted CD56 or NKG2C T cell subset, CD4+ or CD8+ T cells, or bulk PBMC T cells (not recorded which). Source of these receptors: a woman between 45 and 65 years old in good health. Donor details come from another sample of the same person, matched by shared clones.

V is TRBV27 and J is TRBJ1-5; TCRdb proposes TRBD1, but this gene call is untestable without DNA. The germline V gene encodes CDR1 MNHEY and CDR2 SMNVEV (reference sequence). The CDR3 totals 16 residues. The CDR3: CASSFLSAGGNQPQHF.

This chain connects TRBV3-1 to TRBJ2-5; the D call of TRBD2 rests on TCRdb alone, since no DNA is present to check it. Per the germline V gene, CDR1 is LGHDT and CDR2 is YNNKEL (reference sequence). CDR3 length: 17 residues. This CDR3 is CASSQEPASRTRETQYF.

The chain couples TRBV6-1 to TRBJ2-3. The CDR3 has 15 amino acids. Germline assignment: CDR1 MNHNS and CDR2 SASEGT. The CDR3 sequence: CASDERASSTDTQYF.

V gene TRBV24-1 combines with J gene TRBJ2-3; TCRdb calls TRBD2, which cannot be checked without DNA. The CDR3 spans 15 residues. Germline CDR1 KGHDR, CDR2 SFDVKD. CDR3 amino acids: CATSDSGSGADTQYF.

The genes are TRBV2 and TRBJ1-2. The CDR3 is made up of 12 amino acids. The germline CDR1 and CDR2 sequences are SNHLY and FYNNEI. This chain's CDR3 is CASSQTDYGYTF.

The V gene is TRBV11-2, the J gene TRBJ2-1. Germline lookup yields CDR1 SGHAT and CDR2 FQNNGV. This CDR3 has 15 residues. CDR3 loop: CASRSPRNPYNEQFF. Combining the CDR3 with reference TRBV11-2 and TRBJ2-1 gives the whole variable domain EAGVAQSPRYKIIEKRQSVAFWCNPISGHATLYWYQQILGQGPKLLIQFQNNGVVDDSQLPKDRFSAERLKGVDSTLKIQPAKLEDSAVYLCASRSPRNPYNEQFFGPGTRLTVL.

This chain uses TRBV7-2 with TRBJ2-4; TCRdb proposes TRBD1, but this gene call is untestable without DNA. The CDR3 loop spans 15 amino acids. CDR1 is SGHTA and CDR2 is FQGNSA in the germline V gene. CDR3 in amino acids: CASSSMTVGGNIQYF.

CDR3 region: CAISPLVTGELFF. The genes are TRBV10-3 and TRBJ2-2; absent DNA, TCRdb's TRBD1 call cannot be checked. Germline values: CDR1 ENHRY, CDR2 SYGVKD. CDR3 length: 13 amino acids.

V and J are TRBV12-3 or TRBV12-4 and TRBJ1-4; the D call from TCRdb, TRBD1, cannot be confirmed without DNA. The CDR3 spans 18 residues. CDR3 loop: CASRLLGRGMSANEKLFF.

The rearrangement uses TRBV7-3 and TRBJ2-2. From germline, CDR1 is SGHTA and CDR2 FQGTGA. There are 13 residues in the CDR3. The CDR3 loop reads CASSSTYTGELFF.

The chain links TRBV6-4 to TRBJ1-1; there is no DNA to check the TCRdb D call of TRBD1. CDR3 length equals 13 residues. CDR1 is MRHNA and CDR2 is SNTAGT in the germline V gene. This CDR3 reads CASSDYRGSEAFF.

The rearrangement uses TRBV27 and TRBJ2-7. This CDR3 comprises 15 residues. Per the germline V gene, CDR1 is MNHEY and CDR2 is SMNVEV (reference sequence). This CDR3 reads CASSLGNRGSYEQYF.

The rearrangement uses TRBV25-1 and TRBJ1-1. The V gene's germline CDR1 is MGHDK and CDR2 SYGVNS. The CDR3 totals 15 residues. The CDR3 loop reads CASSERLGMGTEAFF.

This rearrangement joins TRBV7-8 to TRBJ2-3; TCRdb gives TRBD1 as the D gene, but with no DNA this cannot be confirmed. This CDR3 region has 16 residues. Germline V CDR1 and CDR2: SGHVS, FQNEAQ. CDR3 amino acids: CASSTTHRGRRDTQYF.

The CDR3 protein is CASRGTSGIYNEQFF. The chain has TRBV3-1 and TRBJ2-1; TCRdb outputs TRBD2, but without DNA this stays unchecked. CDR1 and CDR2 (germline): LGHDT, YNNKEL (reference sequence). The CDR3 consists of 15 residues.

The chain has TRBV9 and TRBJ2-1; absent DNA, TCRdb's TRBD2 call cannot be checked. The CDR3 has 18 residues. Germline CDR1 SGDLS, CDR2 YYNGEE. CDR3 amino acids: CASSVEAQGTSGYNEQFF.

V is TRBV7-9 and J is TRBJ1-4; checking the TCRdb D call of TRBD1 is not possible without DNA. The CDR3 loop spans 13 amino acids. The V gene's germline CDR1 is SEHNR and CDR2 FQNEAQ (reference sequence). CDR3 protein: CASMDRGEEKLFF. Filled out from reference TRBV7-9 and TRBJ1-4, the complete variable domain reads DTGVSQNPRHKITKRGQNVTFRCDPISEHNRLYWYRQTLGQGPEFLTYFQNEAQLEKSRLLSDRFSAERPKGSFSTLEIQRTEQGDSAMYLCASMDRGEEKLFFGSGTQLSVL.

This chain joins TRBV13 and TRBJ2-1; TCRdb designates TRBD2, a call that cannot be tested without DNA. CDR3 size: 16 residues. Germline values: CDR1 PRHDT, CDR2 FYEKMQ (reference sequence). CDR3 amino acids: CASSGTSYSSYNEQFF. Full variable domain (missing parts from reference TRBV13 and TRBJ2-1): AAGVIQSPRHLIKEKRETATLKCYPIPRHDTVYWYQQGPGQDPQFLISFYEKMQSDKGSIPDRFSAQQFSDYHSELNMSSLELGDSALYFCASSGTSYSSYNEQFFGPGTRLTVL.

The chain recombines TRBV5-4 with TRBJ2-7. Germline V gene sequence: CDR1 SGHNT, CDR2 YYREEE (reference sequence). This CDR3 is built from 13 residues. CDR3 sequence: CASSPRIGWEQYF.

V is TRBV14 and J is TRBJ1-2; as DNA is missing, the TRBD1 call by TCRdb cannot be tested. This CDR3 is built from 14 residues. Per germline, CDR1 SGHDN and CDR2 FVKESK. The CDR3 here is CASSRTGGVGGYTF.

The rearrangement links TRBV12-1 to TRBJ2-2; without DNA, the TCRdb call of TRBD1 cannot be checked. TRBV12-1 is an annotated pseudogene. The CDR3 loop spans 16 amino acids. CDR3 sequence: CASSFGQGTNTGELFF.

The chain joins TRBV27 to TRBJ2-1; the D gene TCRdb calls, TRBD1, cannot be checked with no DNA. Germline assignment: CDR1 MNHEY and CDR2 SMNVEV (reference sequence). The CDR3 has 14 residues. The CDR3 spells CASSAPPPKHEQFF.

The gene calls are TRBV12-3 or TRBV12-4 and TRBJ2-1; lacking DNA, the TRBD2 call made by TCRdb goes unchecked. This CDR3 is 17 amino acids long. The CDR3 is CASSSTSPTTSYNEQFF.

V gene TRBV15 combines with J gene TRBJ2-1; the TCRdb D gene call, TRBD2, has no DNA to confirm it. Germline lookup yields CDR1 LNHNV and CDR2 YYDKDF (reference sequence). The CDR3 spans 17 residues. The CDR3 sequence: CATSRAPSGSSYNEQFF.

The V and J genes are TRBV7-8 and TRBJ2-7; TCRdb's assignment of TRBD1 cannot be checked, as there is no DNA. Per germline, CDR1 SGHVS and CDR2 FQNEAQ. The CDR3 sequence is 17 residues long. CDR3 loop: CASSFAKLGQGLGEQYF.

V is TRBV21-1 and J is TRBJ2-1; TCRdb's D call of TRBD1 is untestable without DNA. TRBV21-1 is a pseudogene. This CDR3 is built from 14 residues. The CDR3 protein is CASTGTGLVNEQFF.

J is TRBJ2-7 and V is TRBV5-1; TCRdb names TRBD2, which stays unverified in the absence of DNA. The V gene's germline CDR1 is SGHRS and CDR2 YFSETQ. This CDR3 contains 17 residues. The CDR3 sequence: CASSGSASFSGLYEQYF.

The rearrangement uses TRBV2 and TRBJ2-6; TCRdb names TRBD1, which stays unverified in the absence of DNA. The V gene's germline CDR1 is SNHLY and CDR2 FYNNEI. The CDR3 totals 16 residues. CDR3 region: CASRTGVSSGANVLTF.

The rearrangement joins TRBV3-1 to TRBJ2-1; no DNA is available, so the TRBD2 call from TCRdb remains unchecked. Germline V gene data show CDR1 as LGHDT and CDR2 as YNNKEL (reference sequence). This CDR3 spans 15 amino acids. The CDR3 reads CASRHAGLSSGEQFF.